This T cell receptor beta chain was profiled in a study of blood T cells in healthy people across ages. General observations from the study: Diversity was estimated from one million T cells, and these estimates were considered underestimates. Per-million-T-cell TCR beta diversity fell roughly linearly with age. Compared with aged donors, long-lived donors showed fewer expanded clones, suggesting selection.

Primers used in a second PCR of roughly 7 to 12 cycles were a sample-barcoded 5' primer and a J-beta primer mix. Each CDR3 protein is one row after TCRdb ran MiXCR on the 5' RACE reads. Of about 1,400,000 distinct CDR3 sequences detected, about 43% appear once; the ten largest clones hold roughly 7.9%. In regard to this clonotype: The antigen remains unidentified.

This CDR3 is built from 16 residues. Germline CDR1 is MDHEN and CDR2 is SYDVKM. V dropped 2 bases and J dropped 5 bases, with 16 bases sitting between them. The sample consisted of blood. This chain connects TRBV28 to TRBJ2-1, with a weak D call TRBD2 (7 bases). The receptor's source is a woman aged 18-29 years in good health. CDR3 residues: CASSLAPGAGDNEQFF. CDR3 DNA: TGTGCCAGCAGTTTAGCGCCAGGGGCGGGGGACAATGAGCAGTTCTTC.